This T cell receptor beta chain emerged from a study of prognosis after radiotherapy for stage I lung cancer. Background on the study: Some 14 of the patients were found to have newly diagnosed primary stage I lung tumors, and about 5 were living with oligometastatic NSCLC after surgical resection of the primary tumor. It was SBRT that served as radiotherapy, in 3 to 5 fractions with a biologically effective dose of at least 100 Gy.

Two rounds of multiplex PCR amplified TCR beta CDR3 from genomic DNA. Primers were specific to each TRBV and TRBJ gene in first-round PCR. In TCRdb, the multiplex PCR reads were re-called with MiXCR into one record per CDR3 protein. Of around 51,000 distinct CDR3 sequences in the sample, roughly 36% were seen once. V lost 0 bases and J 9 bases, leaving 15 bases between the germline ends. The CDR3 extends over 14 amino acids. The germline V gene has CDR1 LGHNA and CDR2 YSLEER. With regard to this clonotype: Its antigen is still unknown.

General study findings and limits: Tumor-specific reactivity of the expanded TCR clones remained undetermined. Patients who developed distant metastases had lower Shannon entropy after stereotactic body radiation therapy.

The sample was PBMCs, taken before or after stereotactic body radiation therapy (not recorded which). This clonotype was sampled from a donor aged 50 or older with non-small cell lung cancer. The chain joins TRBV4-3 to TRBJ2-7; D possibly corresponds to TRBD2 (6 bases). CDR3 coding DNA: TGCGCCAGCAGCCAAGATTGGAGGGTCGTACTGCAGTACTTC. It translates to CASSQDWRVVLQYF.